This T cell receptor beta chain was obtained from a study of blood T cell repertoires in COVID-19. Study as a whole: Acute and convalescent COVID-19 specimens originated in the United States, Italy and Spain.

The germline V gene encodes CDR1 LGHDT and CDR2 YNNKEL (reference sequence). This CDR3 contains 17 residues. The ends were cut back, 4 bases at V and 1 base at J, with 17 bases in the middle. Sequencing used immunoSEQ multiplex PCR; TCRdb keeps in-frame clones, though not all of them. The sample yields under 250,000 clones, roughly three quarters seen once. The sample comprised peripheral blood. This TCR came from a woman in her forties with COVID-19, enrolled during active disease. The chain recombines TRBV3-1 (or the pseudogene TRBV3-2) with TRBJ2-4, with D maybe TRBD2 (5 bases). Here the CDR3 reads CASSPLPGSLAKNIQYF. In DNA form, the CDR3 reads TGTGCCAGCAGCCCCCTACCGGGGAGCCTGGCCAAAAACATTCAGTACTTC.